This TCR beta chain was captured by sequencing in a study of blood T cell repertoires in COVID-19. Study as a whole: Samples came from the United States, Italy and Spain, spanning acute and convalescent COVID-19.

The CDR3 consists of 16 residues. V was clipped by 1 base and J by 6 bases; unmatched bases: 11. Germline CDR1 is SEHNR and CDR2 is FQNEAQ (reference sequence). Sequencing was performed with immunoSEQ multiplex PCR; in TCRdb, only in-frame clones are kept and a portion is missing. The data hold about 270,000 clones, with about four fifths observed a single time. The J gene is TRBJ2-7, the V gene TRBV7-9; 8 bases align to TRBD1. This TCR came from a woman in her forties or fifties who had recovered from COVID-19. The sample comprised peripheral blood. CDR3 nucleotides: TGTGCCAGCAGCTTAGTTTCAGGGGGCGGTCTCCGCGAGCAGTACTTC. Translated: CASSLVSGGGLREQYF.